A selection of T cell receptor beta chains follows, all from one sample in a study of blood T cells in healthy people across ages. From the 5' RACE reads, TCRdb called clonotypes with MiXCR, one entry per CDR3 protein. The table lists roughly 410,000 distinct CDR3 sequences, 50% to 60% of them singletons. The sequenced sample was blood. These receptors came from a man aged 60 to 69 in good health. The CDR3 runs from the conserved cysteine through the conserved F or W. The D gene is left open where the match is weak. The listing skips clone size in some rows; elsewhere it reads once, few, many or a size class.

>NA|TRBV27|NA|TRBJ1-2
CASTGNYGYTF
TGTGCCAGCACTGGGAACTATGGCTACACCTTC
>TRBD2|TRBV4-2|NA|TRBJ2-3
CASTAGGGRTDTQYF
TGTGCCAGCACCGCTGGGGGGGGACGCACAGATACGCAGTATTTT
>NA|TRBV11-2|few|TRBJ1-2
CASSLDHGANYGYTF
TGTGCCAGCAGCTTAGATCACGGGGCTAACTATGGCTACACCTTC
>TRBD2|TRBV7-2|NA|TRBJ2-1
CASSPLVAGFSYNEQFF
TGTGCCAGCAGCCCTCTCGTAGCGGGGTTCTCCTACAATGAGCAGTTCTTC
>NA|TRBV5-1|NA|TRBJ2-7
CASKGTGSYEQYF
TGCGCCAGCAAGGGGACTGGATCCTACGAGCAGTACTTC
>NA|TRBV20-1|once|TRBJ2-7
CSGAGRKYEQYF
TGCAGTGGCGCCGGGAGAAAGTACGAGCAGTACTTC
>NA|TRBV7-2|few|TRBJ1-5
CASSLVAGYSNQPQHF
TGTGCCAGCAGCTTAGTAGCCGGATATAGCAATCAGCCCCAGCATTTT
>TRBD1|TRBV5-1|many|TRBJ1-2
CASSLGQGNVGGYTF
TGCGCCAGCAGCTTGGGACAGGGGAACGTCGGGGGCTACACCTTC
>NA|TRBV25-1|NA|TRBJ2-1
CASRAVAPEQFF
TGTGCCAGCAGGGCTGTAGCACCCGAGCAGTTCTTC
>NA|TRBV6-6|NA|TRBJ1-4
CASSYPDRVGEKLFF
TGTGCCAGCAGTTACCCGGACCGTGTTGGGGAAAAACTGTTTTTT
>NA|TRBV28|NA|TRBJ1-6
CASRYGSRDNSPLHF
TGTGCCAGCAGGTACGGGTCCAGGGATAATTCACCCCTCCACTTT
>TRBD1|TRBV20-1|once|TRBJ2-7
CSAYRDRAYEQYF
TGCAGTGCGTACCGGGACAGGGCCTACGAGCAGTACTTC
>NA|TRBV7-9|NA|TRBJ2-7
CASSWDEQYF
TGTGCCAGCAGCTGGGACGAGCAGTACTTC
>TRBD1|TRBV20-1|NA|TRBJ2-7
CSAREGQVRQSEQYF
TGCAGTGCTAGAGAGGGACAGGTACGGCAATCTGAGCAGTACTTC
>NA|TRBV28|few|TRBJ2-3
CASSKVVGGTDTQYF
TGTGCCAGCAGCAAGGTAGTAGGCGGCACAGATACGCAGTATTTT
>NA|TRBV12-3/TRBV12-4|NA|TRBJ2-1
CASSPMAGRYNEQFF
TGTGCCAGCAGCCCCATGGCGGGGAGATACAATGAGCAGTTCTTC
>NA|TRBV12-3/TRBV12-4|few|TRBJ1-4
CASSFPNEKLFF
TGTGCCAGCAGTTTCCCAAATGAAAAACTGTTTTTT
>NA|TRBV15|NA|TRBJ2-7
CATSSGNSYEQYF
TGTGCCACCAGCAGCGGGAACTCCTACGAGCAGTACTTC
>NA|TRBV6-6|few|TRBJ2-4
CASKPPGPLRDIQYF
TGTGCCAGCAAACCCCCGGGGCCCTTAAGGGACATTCAGTACTTC
>NA|TRBV3-1|once|TRBJ2-2
CASSGELFF
TGTGCCAGCAGCGGGGAGCTGTTTTTT
>TRBD1|TRBV12-3/TRBV12-4|NA|TRBJ2-7
CASRRAGQATYEQYF
TGTGCCAGCAGGCGGGCGGGACAGGCAACCTACGAGCAGTACTTC
>NA|TRBV10-3|NA|TRBJ1-1
CAISESKLTGNTEAFF
TGTGCCATCAGTGAGTCGAAATTGACGGGGAACACTGAAGCTTTCTTT
>NA|TRBV15|few|TRBJ2-7
CATSRVTTGEQYF
TGTGCCACCAGCAGAGTAACGACGGGCGAGCAGTACTTC
>NA|TRBV7-9|few|TRBJ2-3
CAAEGADTQYF
TGTGCCGCCGAGGGGGCAGATACGCAGTATTTT
>TRBD1|TRBV5-1|NA|TRBJ2-7
CASSFVRDRGTAYEQYF
TGCGCCAGCAGCTTTGTCCGGGACAGGGGTACAGCCTACGAGCAGTACTTC
>NA|TRBV6-5|NA|TRBJ2-4
CASSEGRRDIQYF
TGTGCCAGCAGTGAAGGACGTCGGGACATTCAGTACTTC
>NA|TRBV5-1|NA|TRBJ1-6
CASSPDGWESPLHF
TGCGCCAGCAGCCCAGACGGGTGGGAATCACCCCTCCACTTT
>TRBD1|TRBV6-1|NA|TRBJ1-1
CASSRQGYTEAFF
TGTGCCAGCAGCCGACAGGGTTACACTGAAGCTTTCTTT
>TRBD2|TRBV20-1|NA|TRBJ2-1
CSAISGGAQEQFF
TGCAGTGCTATTAGCGGGGGGGCCCAGGAGCAGTTCTTC
>NA|TRBV29-1|NA|TRBJ2-3
CSVDGTSGGTDTQYF
TGCAGCGTTGATGGGACTTCAGGGGGCACAGATACGCAGTATTTT
>NA|TRBV5-1|NA|TRBJ1-4
CASSDSRREEKLFF
TGCGCCAGCAGCGACTCACGGAGGGAGGAAAAACTGTTTTTT
>TRBD1|TRBV7-9|NA|TRBJ2-7
CASSPVRGQGSGEQYF
TGTGCCAGCAGCCCGGTTAGGGGACAGGGAAGCGGTGAGCAGTACTTC
>NA|TRBV4-1|many|TRBJ1-2
CASSPLGGVGYGYTF
TGCGCCAGCAGCCCCCTGGGGGGGGTGGGATATGGCTACACCTTC
>TRBD2|TRBV6-5|many|TRBJ2-7
CASSSGSGGSYEQYF
TGTGCCAGCAGTTCCGGGAGCGGGGGCTCCTACGAGCAGTACTTC
>NA|TRBV27|NA|TRBJ1-2
CASRLPSGAGYTF
TGTGCCAGCCGACTCCCATCGGGGGCTGGCTACACCTTC